This T cell receptor (beta chain) originates from a study of blood T cell repertoires in COVID-19. Across the study: COVID-19 samples, acute and convalescent, were from the United States, Italy and Spain. PBMCs, B-cell-depleted T cells, or T cells were the source of the cDNA or gDNA that made up the material.

In the study's own analysis: The authors estimated nucleated cell counts from reference gene primer amplification. TCRdb's copy holds only in-frame clones and misses some; the assay was immunoSEQ multiplex PCR. V and J calls and clone size are as listed in that table; D and trimming were resolved from the DNA. Among over 100,000 clones listed, 75% to 85% were seen once. The CDR3 consists of 14 residues. After removal of 2 bases from V and 8 bases from J, the junction contained 7 bases not matched to a gene. Germline CDR1 is MNHEY and CDR2 is SVGEGT. The chain is built from TRBV6-2 or TRBV6-3 and TRBJ1-2, with 8 bases fitting TRBD1. This sequence was found in a human donor in a cohort sampled during active COVID-19. Sequenced: peripheral blood. CDR3 in amino acids: CASSYLSDRDGYTF. DNA for the CDR3: TGTGCCAGCAGTTACCTCTCGGACAGGGACGGCTACACCTTC.